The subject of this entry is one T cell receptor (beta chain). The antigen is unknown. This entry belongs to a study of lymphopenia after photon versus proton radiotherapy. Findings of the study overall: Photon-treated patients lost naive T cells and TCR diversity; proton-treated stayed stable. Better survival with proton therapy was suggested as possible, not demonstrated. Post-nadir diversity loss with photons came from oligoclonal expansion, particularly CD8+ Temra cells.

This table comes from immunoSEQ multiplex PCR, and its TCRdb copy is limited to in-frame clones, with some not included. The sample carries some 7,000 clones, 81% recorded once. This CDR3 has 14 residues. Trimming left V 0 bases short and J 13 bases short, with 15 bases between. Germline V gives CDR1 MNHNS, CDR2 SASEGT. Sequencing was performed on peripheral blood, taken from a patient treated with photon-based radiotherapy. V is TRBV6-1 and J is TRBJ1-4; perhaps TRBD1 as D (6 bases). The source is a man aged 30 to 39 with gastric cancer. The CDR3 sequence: CASSEAGGVGGLFF. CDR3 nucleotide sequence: TGTGCCAGCAGTGAAGCAGGGGGGGTCGGAGGACTGTTTTTT.